The sequence of this T cell receptor beta chain was determined in a study of cytomegalovirus exposure and HLA in healthy donors. In germline, CDR1 is MNHEY, CDR2 SMNVEV (reference sequence). V lost 6 bases and J 3 bases, leaving 12 bases between the germline ends. CDR3 length: 13 amino acids. General study results and limits: V- and J-gene trimming in TCR beta was tied to a missense DCLRE1C variant by an analysis performed later.

Worth noting for this clone: Antigen specificity is unknown.

The PCR had 60 Vbeta and 13 Jbeta primers. TCRdb keeps only in-frame clones here, not all; method: immunoSEQ multiplex PCR. The sample shows 200,000 to 250,000 clones, more than 60% of them seen only once. The sequencing input was PBMCs. This TCR was recovered from a man between 50 and 59 years old in good health and CMV-seronegative. The chain joins TRBV27 to TRBJ2-7, with D possibly matching TRBD2 (5 bases). The DNA for the CDR3 is TGTGCCAGCAGACTAGGAGCGTTCTACGAGCAGTACTTC. Translation: CASRLGAFYEQYF.